This T cell receptor beta chain appears in the sequencing data of a study of CD4 T cells in relation to SARS-CoV-2 and coronaviruses. Study-level information: After roughly 9 days of antigen culture, PBMC TCR beta CDR3s were sequenced. The negative reference was HIV-1 Nef peptide pool or peptide-free culture.

Data came from immunoSEQ multiplex PCR; TCRdb stores just in-frame clones and leaves some out. The repertoire holds some 30,000 clones, with approximately 80% as singletons. Before the COVID-19 pandemic, during about 2011-2018, CD4+ T cells were taken from unexposed donors. CD4+ T cells were isolated from the cells after around 10 days of culture. V gave up 5 bases and J gave up 5 bases, with 12 bases separating them. Looked up from germline, CDR1 is SGHNT and CDR2 is YENEEA. This CDR3 region has 13 residues. Remarks on this clone: Its antigen is still unknown.

The sample comprised CD4+ T cells from PBMCs, cultured in vitro. The chain uses TRBV11-3 and TRBJ2-5; D uncertain. The receptor was derived from a human donor in good health. The CDR3 loop is CASSPRYRETQYF. CDR3 coding DNA: TGTGCCAGCAGCCCCCGGTACCGGGAGACCCAGTACTTC.